This T cell receptor beta chain appears in the sequencing data of a study of T cells after yellow fever vaccination. Germline lookup yields CDR1 MGHDK and CDR2 SYGVNS. V lost 3 bases, J lost 8 bases, and 13 bases lay in between. The CDR3 runs 14 residues. TCR cDNA, made by 5'RACE template switching, carried an added universal primer site and UMIs. One entry per CDR3 protein, called by TCRdb with MiXCR from the 5' RACE reads. The sample consists of around 610,000 distinct CDR3 sequences, about 13% of them appearing once. Findings of the study overall: Abundant bulk-derived clonotypes could contaminate FACS-sorted repertoires. Once the booster was given, most primary-vaccination clones reappeared, at 95% to 98% for CD4 and 85% to 90% for CD8.

This clonotype was seen more than once but under ten times. Its specificity is unknown. This receptor was obtained from a man under 40 who received the YFV17D yellow fever vaccine. This rearrangement joins TRBV25-1 to TRBJ2-2, with D possibly being TRBD2 (5 bases). Sequenced here: PBMCs, sampled on the day of the yellow fever booster vaccination. The CDR3 coding sequence is TGTGCCAGCAGTGACCACCGGGAACAAGGGGAGCTGTTTTTT. Its protein is CASSDHREQGELFF. The full variable domain, rest sourced from reference TRBV25-1 and TRBJ2-2, is EADIYQTPRYLVIGTGKKITLECSQTMGHDKMYWYQQDPGMELHLIHYSYGVNSTEKGDLSSESTVSRIRTEHFPLTLESARPSHTSQYLCASSDHREQGELFFGEGSRLTVL.